This is a list of T cell receptor beta chains from one sample in a study of T-cell reconstitution after alpha-beta-depleted transplantation in children. TCRdb re-called the PCR reads with MiXCR, one entry per CDR3 protein. The table lists 800,000 to 1,000,000 distinct CDR3 sequences, roughly 29% of them singletons, with roughly 27% in the top ten. The material was PBMCs, mostly from graft donor cells, obtained 360 days after TCRalphabeta/CD19-depleted stem cell transplant. The receptor source for this set is a boy in the first two years of life who had a stem cell transplant for SCID, so the T cells may come from the graft donor. Each CDR3 is given with its conserved first and last residue. D genes are given only for firm matches. Rows may omit the clone size; those that give it use once, few, many or a size class.

d_gene: .
v_gene: TRBV10-3
j_gene: TRBJ1-1
abundance: .
CDR3aa: CATEENTEAFF
CDR3nt: TGTGCCACCGAAGAGAACACTGAAGCTTTCTTT

d_gene: TRBD1
v_gene: TRBV29-1
j_gene: TRBJ2-5
abundance: .
CDR3aa: CSVKGAGGETQYF
CDR3nt: TGCAGCGTTAAGGGGGCAGGTGGAGAGACCCAGTACTTC

d_gene: .
v_gene: TRBV5-1
j_gene: TRBJ1-4
abundance: few
CDR3aa: CASSLGSRRGEKLFF
CDR3nt: TGCGCCAGCAGCTTGGGGTCCAGGCGGGGTGAAAAACTGTTTTTT

d_gene: .
v_gene: TRBV12-3/TRBV12-4
j_gene: TRBJ2-3
abundance: .
CDR3aa: CASSLVGHTQYF
CDR3nt: TGTGCCAGCAGTTTAGTGGGCCATACGCAGTATTTT

d_gene: TRBD2
v_gene: TRBV12-3/TRBV12-4
j_gene: TRBJ2-1
abundance: .
CDR3aa: CASSRQPTSESYNEQFF
CDR3nt: TGTGCCAGCAGCCGCCAACCCACTAGCGAGTCCTACAATGAGCAGTTCTTC

d_gene: .
v_gene: TRBV5-5
j_gene: TRBJ2-1
abundance: few
CDR3aa: CASSLKTAKSYNEQFF
CDR3nt: TGTGCCAGCAGCTTGAAGACGGCAAAGTCCTACAATGAGCAGTTCTTC

d_gene: TRBD1
v_gene: TRBV6-5
j_gene: TRBJ2-2
abundance: few
CDR3aa: CASTPGGRLFF
CDR3nt: TGTGCCAGCACCCCAGGGGGTAGGCTGTTTTTT

d_gene: .
v_gene: TRBV11-1
j_gene: TRBJ1-1
abundance: .
CDR3aa: CASSPGHPGRPEAFF
CDR3nt: TGTGCCAGCAGCCCGGGACACCCGGGCCGACCTGAGGCTTTCTTT

d_gene: .
v_gene: TRBV4-1
j_gene: TRBJ2-1
abundance: few
CDR3aa: CASSQVGRGPYNEQFF
CDR3nt: TGCGCCAGCAGCCAAGTTGGTCGGGGGCCGTACAATGAGCAGTTCTTC

d_gene: .
v_gene: TRBV4-1
j_gene: TRBJ2-7
abundance: few
CDR3aa: CASSPGRLRSYEQYF
CDR3nt: TGCGCCAGCAGCCCCGGTCGGTTGCGCAGCTACGAGCAGTACTTC

d_gene: .
v_gene: TRBV6-6
j_gene: TRBJ2-5
abundance: .
CDR3aa: CASSYPEETQYF
CDR3nt: TGTGCCAGCAGTTACCCTGAAGAGACCCAGTACTTC

d_gene: TRBD1
v_gene: TRBV11-2
j_gene: TRBJ1-2
abundance: .
CDR3aa: CASSFSGQGVSGYTF
CDR3nt: TGTGCCAGCAGCTTCTCGGGACAGGGGGTTTCTGGCTACACCTTC

d_gene: TRBD1
v_gene: TRBV14
j_gene: TRBJ2-3
abundance: .
CDR3aa: CASSQDVRQGDFSTDTQYF
CDR3nt: TGTGCCAGCAGCCAAGATGTGAGACAGGGGGACTTTAGCACAGATACGCAGTATTTT

d_gene: .
v_gene: TRBV27
j_gene: TRBJ2-2
abundance: .
CDR3aa: CASSLSWGTGELFF
CDR3nt: TGTGCCAGCAGTTTATCCTGGGGGACCGGGGAGCTGTTTTTT

d_gene: TRBD1
v_gene: TRBV3-1
j_gene: TRBJ2-1
abundance: few
CDR3aa: CASSRDRGTYNEQFF
CDR3nt: TGTGCCAGCAGCCGAGACAGGGGAACCTACAATGAGCAGTTCTTC

d_gene: .
v_gene: TRBV13
j_gene: TRBJ1-3
abundance: .
CDR3aa: CASSHCTCVVQRDSSGNTIYF
CDR3nt: TGTGCCAGCAGCCATTGTACGTGCGTTGTTCAAAGGGATAGCTCTGGAAACACCATATATTTT